The sample holds a few counts of the clone carrying this T cell receptor (beta chain). Its target is unknown. The data were taken from a study of read filtering for tumor transcriptome and immune sequencing. On the study more broadly: Whole-transcriptome libraries were prepared after DNase treatment. The study's findings and limits: In IR-seq, single-read clonotypes were 75% to 90% of clonotypes but around 3.4% of reads.

This library used around 0.4 ug RNA and molecular barcoded adaptors spanning alpha/delta and beta/gamma chains. A single record per CDR3 protein comes from TCRdb applying MiXCR to the reads. Among 100,000 to 150,000 distinct CDR3 sequences listed, over 10% were seen once. The sample taken for sequencing was a population of CD138-negative cells sorted from bone marrow. This clonotype originated in a donor at least 40 years old with multiple myeloma.

This CDR3 reads CSVEGESRGNPEQFF. The CDR3 region has the DNA TGCAGCGTTGAAGGGGAGTCTAGGGGTAACCCTGAGCAGTTCTTC. This rearrangement joins TRBV29-1 to TRBJ2-1; tentatively, D is TRBD1 or TRBD2 (5 bases each). This CDR3 contains 15 residues. Germline CDR1 SQVTM, CDR2 ANQGSEA. Trimming cost V 1 base and J 9 bases, with 19 bases left between them.